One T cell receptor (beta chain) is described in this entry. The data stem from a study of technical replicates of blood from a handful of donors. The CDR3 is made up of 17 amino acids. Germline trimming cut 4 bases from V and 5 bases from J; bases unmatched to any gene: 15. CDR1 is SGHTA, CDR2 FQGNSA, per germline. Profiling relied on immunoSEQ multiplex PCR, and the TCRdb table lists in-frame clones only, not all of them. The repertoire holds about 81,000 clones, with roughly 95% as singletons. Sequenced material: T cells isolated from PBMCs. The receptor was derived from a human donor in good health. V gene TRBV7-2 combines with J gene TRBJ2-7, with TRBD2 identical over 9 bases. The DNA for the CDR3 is TGTGCCAGCAGCTACCGGCTGTGGACGGTAGCGGGGGACGAGCAGTACTTC. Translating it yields CASSYRLWTVAGDEQYF. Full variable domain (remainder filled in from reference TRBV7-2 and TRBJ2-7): GAGVSQSPSNKVTEKGKDVELRCDPISGHTALYWYRQSLGQGLEFLIYFQGNSAPDKSGLPSDRFSAERTGGSVSTLTIQRTQQEDSAVYLCASSYRLWTVAGDEQYFGPGTRLTVT.